This T cell receptor (beta chain) was profiled in a study of T cells in Graves' hyperthyroidism and ophthalmopathy. Hyperthyroidism patients were newly diagnosed, had disease duration under 2 months, and were aged 18 to 65 years. A patient was excluded if there was uncontrolled infection, other autoimmune disease, pregnancy or lactation. Study conclusions and caveats: Before onset, by a median of around six months, the model predicted ophthalmopathy.

This clonotype was seen ten or more times. Its antigen is not identified. Trimming took 3 bases from V and 4 from J, leaving 3 bases between them. There are 11 residues in the CDR3. The TCR beta CDR3 regions underwent amplification using RNA transcripts as the source. Carried out on the TCR CDR3, a first-round RT-PCR used the HTBI primer set. TCRdb reanalysed the multiplex PCR reads using MiXCR and keeps one entry per CDR3 protein. The data show 250,000 or so distinct CDR3 sequences, roughly 15% seen once. This receptor was taken from a woman between 45 and 65 years old with Graves' hyperthyroidism that later progressed to Graves' ophthalmopathy. The V gene is TRBV12-3 or TRBV12-4, the J gene TRBJ1-1; no clear D. The material sequenced was blood. CDR3 residues: CASSFGTEAFF. Here the CDR3 DNA reads TGTGCCAGCAGTTTCGGCACTGAAGCTTTCTTT.